A selection of T cell receptor beta chains follows, all from one sample in a study of CXCR3-negative and CXCR3-positive naive CD8 T cells. TCRdb re-called the 5' RACE reads; one entry per CDR3 protein, DNA not given. This listing includes 6,500 to 8,500 distinct CDR3 sequences. The material sequenced was naive CXCR3- CD8+ T cells from blood. The receptor source for this set is a human donor in good health. Some clones in this sample may be carry-over from other donors' samples. Each CDR3 is given with its conserved first and last residue. Clone size appears in some rows only: once, few, many, or a class for an expanded clone.

medium-sized | TRBJ2-7 | TRBV28 | CASLRTGDYEQYF
medium-sized | TRBJ2-3 | TRBV4-3 | CASSQAQITDTQYF
medium-sized | TRBJ2-5 | TRBV29-1 | CSVGGLMGFETQYF
- | TRBJ2-1 | TRBV3-1 | CASSQEMAVGSYNEQFF
medium-sized | TRBJ1-4 | TRBV6-6 | CASSYRRGHDEKLFF
medium-sized | TRBJ2-1 | TRBV29-1 | CSVDLGPSEQFF
- | TRBJ2-1 | TRBV6-2/TRBV6-3 | CASIAAGGGDEQFF
- | TRBJ2-5 | TRBV29-1 | CSGAGLGETQYF
medium-sized | TRBJ2-2 | TRBV29-1 | CSGRTANTGELFF
- | TRBJ2-3 | TRBV7-2 | CASSTRDLDTQYF
medium-sized | TRBJ2-1 | TRBV16 | CAAGTRGYNEQFF